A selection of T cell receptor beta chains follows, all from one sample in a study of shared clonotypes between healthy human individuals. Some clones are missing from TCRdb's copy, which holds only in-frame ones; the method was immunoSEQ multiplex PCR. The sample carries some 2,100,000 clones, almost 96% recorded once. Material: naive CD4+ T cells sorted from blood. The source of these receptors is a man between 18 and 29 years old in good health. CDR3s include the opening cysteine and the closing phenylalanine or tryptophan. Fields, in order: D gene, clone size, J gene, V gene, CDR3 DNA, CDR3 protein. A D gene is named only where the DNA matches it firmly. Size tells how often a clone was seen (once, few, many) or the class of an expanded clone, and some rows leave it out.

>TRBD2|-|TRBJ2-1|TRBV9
TGTGCCAGCAGCGGGACTAGCGGGCCCTACAATGAGCAGTTCTTC
CASSGTSGPYNEQFF
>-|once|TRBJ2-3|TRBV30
TGTGCCTGGAGAATATCGAACACGCAGTATTTT
CAWRISNTQYF
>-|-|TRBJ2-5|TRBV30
TGTGCCTGGTCCGAAGAGACCCAGTACTTC
CAWSEETQYF
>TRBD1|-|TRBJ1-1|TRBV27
TGTGCCAGCACCCGGGACAGGGCCGGGGCTGAAGCTTTCTTT
CASTRDRAGAEAFF
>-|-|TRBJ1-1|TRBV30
TGTGCCTGGAGCGTCTTTTTAGGAGATGCTTTCTTT
CAWSVFLGDAFF
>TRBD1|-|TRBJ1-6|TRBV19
TGTGCCAGTAGTAGGCCCACCGGGACAGGGCGTTCACCCCTCCACTTT
CASSRPTGTGRSPLHF
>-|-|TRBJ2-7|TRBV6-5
TGTGCCAGCAGTCGGACGGGACACCCCTACGAGCAGTACTTC
CASSRTGHPYEQYF
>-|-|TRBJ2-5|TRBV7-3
-
CASSFGPGETQYF
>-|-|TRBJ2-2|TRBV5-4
TGTGCCAGCAGCTCCAGGGGCCTTTTTAACACCGGGGAGCTGTTTTTT
CASSSRGLFNTGELFF
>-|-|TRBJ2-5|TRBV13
TGTGCCAGCAGCTTAAAGGGCTTCCAAGAGACCCAGTACTTC
CASSLKGFQETQYF